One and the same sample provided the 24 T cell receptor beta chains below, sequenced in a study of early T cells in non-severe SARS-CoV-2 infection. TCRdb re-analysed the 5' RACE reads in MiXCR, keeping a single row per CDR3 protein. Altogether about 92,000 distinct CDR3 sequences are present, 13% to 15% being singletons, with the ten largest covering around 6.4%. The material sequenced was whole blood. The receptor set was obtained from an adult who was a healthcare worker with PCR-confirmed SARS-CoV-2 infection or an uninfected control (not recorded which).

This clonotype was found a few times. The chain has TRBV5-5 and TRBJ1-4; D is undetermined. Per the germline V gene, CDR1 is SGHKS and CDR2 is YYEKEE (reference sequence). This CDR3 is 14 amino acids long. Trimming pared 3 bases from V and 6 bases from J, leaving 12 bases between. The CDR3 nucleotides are TGTGCCAGCAGCTGGGGTTGGGGTCATGAAAAACTGTTTTTT. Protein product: CASSWGWGHEKLFF.

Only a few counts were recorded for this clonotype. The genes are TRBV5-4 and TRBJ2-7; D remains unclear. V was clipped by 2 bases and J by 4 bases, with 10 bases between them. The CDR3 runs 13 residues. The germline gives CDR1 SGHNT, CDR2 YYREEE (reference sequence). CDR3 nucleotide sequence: TGTGCCAGCAGCTTACGGCGAGGTTACGAGCAGTACTTC. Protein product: CASSLRRGYEQYF.

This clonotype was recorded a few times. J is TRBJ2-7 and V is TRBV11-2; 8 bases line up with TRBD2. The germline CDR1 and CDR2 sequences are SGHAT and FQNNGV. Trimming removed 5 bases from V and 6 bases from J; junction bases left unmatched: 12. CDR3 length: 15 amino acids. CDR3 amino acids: CASSLRLGGASEQYF. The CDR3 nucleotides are TGTGCCAGCAGCCTCCGTCTCGGGGGGGCCTCCGAGCAGTACTTC.

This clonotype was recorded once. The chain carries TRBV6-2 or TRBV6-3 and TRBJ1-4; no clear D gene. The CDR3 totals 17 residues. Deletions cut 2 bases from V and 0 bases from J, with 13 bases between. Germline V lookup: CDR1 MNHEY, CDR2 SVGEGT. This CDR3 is CASSYTGSGPTNEKLFF. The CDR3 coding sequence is TGTGCCAGCAGTTACACTGGCTCCGGGCCAACTAATGAAAAACTGTTTTTT.

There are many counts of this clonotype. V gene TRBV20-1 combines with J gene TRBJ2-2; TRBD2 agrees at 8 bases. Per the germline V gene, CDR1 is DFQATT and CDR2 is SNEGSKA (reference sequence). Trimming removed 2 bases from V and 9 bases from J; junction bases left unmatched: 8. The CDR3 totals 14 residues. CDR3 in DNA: TGCAGTGCTAGAATTCGGGGGGGCCTCAGGGAGCTGTTTTTT. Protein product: CSARIRGGLRELFF.

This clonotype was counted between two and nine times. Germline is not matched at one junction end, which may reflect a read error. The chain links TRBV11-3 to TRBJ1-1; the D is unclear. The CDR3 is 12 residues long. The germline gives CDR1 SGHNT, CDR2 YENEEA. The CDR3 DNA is TGTGCCAGCAGCCTCACCGGGTCCCGGCCGGAGTTT. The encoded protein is CASSLTGSRPEF. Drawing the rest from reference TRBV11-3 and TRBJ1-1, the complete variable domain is EAGVVQSPRYKIIEKKQPVAFWCNPISGHNTLYWYLQNLGQGPELLIRYENEEAVDDSQLPKDRFSAERLKGVDSTLKIQPAELGDSAVYLCASSLTGSRPEFGQGTRLTVV.

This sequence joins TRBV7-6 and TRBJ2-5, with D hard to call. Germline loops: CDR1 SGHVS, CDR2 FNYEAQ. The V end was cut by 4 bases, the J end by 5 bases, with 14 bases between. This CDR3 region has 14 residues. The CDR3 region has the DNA TGTGCCAGCAGCTCGAGGACCTATGCCGAGACCCAGTACTTC. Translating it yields CASSSRTYAETQYF.

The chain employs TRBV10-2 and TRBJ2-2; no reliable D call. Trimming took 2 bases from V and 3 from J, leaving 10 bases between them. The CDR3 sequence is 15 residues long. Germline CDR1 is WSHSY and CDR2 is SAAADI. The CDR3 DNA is TGCGCCAGCAGTGAGGGTGGCAGGTACACCGGGGAGCTGTTTTTT. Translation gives CASSEGGRYTGELFF.

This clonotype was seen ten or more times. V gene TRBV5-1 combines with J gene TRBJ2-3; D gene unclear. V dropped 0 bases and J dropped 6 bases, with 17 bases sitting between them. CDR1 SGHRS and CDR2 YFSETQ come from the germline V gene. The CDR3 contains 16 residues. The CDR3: CASSLAPGGAADTQYF. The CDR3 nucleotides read TGCGCCAGCAGCTTGGCCCCGGGCGGCGCGGCGGATACGCAGTATTTT.

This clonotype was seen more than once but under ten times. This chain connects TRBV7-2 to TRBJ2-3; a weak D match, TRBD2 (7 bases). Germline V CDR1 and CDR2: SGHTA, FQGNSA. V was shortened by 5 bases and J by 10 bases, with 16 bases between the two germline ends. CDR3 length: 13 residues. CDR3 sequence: CASSGGAQGPQYF. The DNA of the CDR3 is TGTGCCAGCAGCGGGGGGGCACAAGGCCCGCAGTATTTT.

Here the CDR3 reads CASSLGGQADEKLFF. The CDR3 region has the DNA TGCGCCAGCAGCTTGGGGGGACAGGCGGATGAAAAACTGTTTTTT. V gene TRBV5-1 combines with J gene TRBJ1-4; 8 bases agree with TRBD1. This CDR3 is 15 amino acids long. J was trimmed by 6 bases and V by 0 bases; bases with no gene match: 4. Germline-derived CDR1 and CDR2 are SGHRS and YFSETQ.

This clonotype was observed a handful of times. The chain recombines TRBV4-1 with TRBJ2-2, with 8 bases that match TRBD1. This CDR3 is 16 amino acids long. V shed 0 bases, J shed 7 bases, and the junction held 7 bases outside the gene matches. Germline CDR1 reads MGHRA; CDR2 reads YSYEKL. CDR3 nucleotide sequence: TGCGCCAGCAGCCAAGATTGGGACAGGCGCATCGGGGAGCTGTTTTTT. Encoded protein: CASSQDWDRRIGELFF.

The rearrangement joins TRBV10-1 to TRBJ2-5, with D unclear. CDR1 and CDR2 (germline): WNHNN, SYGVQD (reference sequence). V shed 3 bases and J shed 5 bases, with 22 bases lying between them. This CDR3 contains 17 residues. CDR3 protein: CASSDPRIDGIPETQYF. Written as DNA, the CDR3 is TGCGCCAGCAGTGACCCTCGGATAGACGGTATCCCGGAGACCCAGTACTTC.

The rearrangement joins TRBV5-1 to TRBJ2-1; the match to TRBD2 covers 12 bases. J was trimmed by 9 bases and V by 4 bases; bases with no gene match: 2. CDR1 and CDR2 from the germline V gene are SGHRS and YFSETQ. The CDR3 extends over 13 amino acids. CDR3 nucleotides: TGCGCCAGCAGCCGGACTAGCGGGGCTGAGCAGTTCTTC. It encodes CASSRTSGAEQFF.

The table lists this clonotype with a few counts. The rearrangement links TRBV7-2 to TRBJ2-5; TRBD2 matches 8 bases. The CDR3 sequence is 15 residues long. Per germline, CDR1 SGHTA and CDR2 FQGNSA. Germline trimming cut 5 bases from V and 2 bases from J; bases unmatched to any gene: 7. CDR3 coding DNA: TGTGCCAGCAGCCCGATCCTAGCGGGTCAAGAGACCCAGTACTTC. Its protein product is CASSPILAGQETQYF.

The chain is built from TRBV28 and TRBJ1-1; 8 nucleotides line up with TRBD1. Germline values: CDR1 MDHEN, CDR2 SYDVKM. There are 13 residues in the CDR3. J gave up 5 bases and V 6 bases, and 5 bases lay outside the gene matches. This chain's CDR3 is CASRTGGRTEAFF. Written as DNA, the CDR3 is TGTGCCAGCAGAACAGGGGGAAGGACTGAAGCTTTCTTT.

Here the CDR3 DNA reads TGTGCCAGCAGCATATATTCGACTGGCAATGAGCAGTTCTTC. This codes for CASSIYSTGNEQFF. This chain links TRBV13 with TRBJ2-1; D gene ambiguous. The CDR3 is 14 amino acids. Germline lookup yields CDR1 PRHDT and CDR2 FYEKMQ (reference sequence). V was cut by 5 bases and J by 6 bases, with 14 bases left in between. Using reference TRBV13 and TRBJ2-1 for the parts outside the CDR3, the full variable domain is AAGVIQSPRHLIKEKRETATLKCYPIPRHDTVYWYQQGPGQDPQFLISFYEKMQSDKGSIPDRFSAQQFSDYHSELNMSSLELGDSALYFCASSIYSTGNEQFFGPGTRLTVL.

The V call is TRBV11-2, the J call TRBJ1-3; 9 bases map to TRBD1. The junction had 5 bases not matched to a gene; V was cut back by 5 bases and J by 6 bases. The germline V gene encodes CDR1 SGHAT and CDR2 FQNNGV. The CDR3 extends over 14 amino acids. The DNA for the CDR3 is TGTGCCAGCAGCCGGGACAGGGCTGAAAACACCATATATTTT. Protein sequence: CASSRDRAENTIYF.

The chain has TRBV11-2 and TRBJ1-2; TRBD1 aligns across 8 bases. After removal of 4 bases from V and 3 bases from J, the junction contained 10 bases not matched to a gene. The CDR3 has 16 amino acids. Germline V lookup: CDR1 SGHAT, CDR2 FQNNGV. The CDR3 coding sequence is TGTGCCAGCAGCTCACTGCCGGACAGGGCTCACTATGGCTACACCTTC. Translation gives CASSSLPDRAHYGYTF.

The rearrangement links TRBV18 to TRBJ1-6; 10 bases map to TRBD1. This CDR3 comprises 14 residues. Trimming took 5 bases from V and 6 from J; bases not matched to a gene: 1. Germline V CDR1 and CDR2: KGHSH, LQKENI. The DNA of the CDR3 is TGTGCCAGCTCAAGGGACAGGGGTAATTCACCCCTCCACTTT. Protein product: CASSRDRGNSPLHF. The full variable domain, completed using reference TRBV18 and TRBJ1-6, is NAGVMQNPRHLVRRRGQEARLRCSPMKGHSHVYWYRQLPEEGLKFMVYLQKENIIDESGMPKERFSAEFPKEGPSILRIQQVVRGDSAAYFCASSRDRGNSPLHFGNGTRLTVT.

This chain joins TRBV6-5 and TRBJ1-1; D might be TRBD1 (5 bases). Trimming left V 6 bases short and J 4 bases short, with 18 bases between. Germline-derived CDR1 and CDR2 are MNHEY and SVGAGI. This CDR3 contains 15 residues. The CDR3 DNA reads TGTGCCAGCAGAGCCCTCCGTGGGGGAATCACTGAAGCTTTCTTT. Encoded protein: CASRALRGGITEAFF.

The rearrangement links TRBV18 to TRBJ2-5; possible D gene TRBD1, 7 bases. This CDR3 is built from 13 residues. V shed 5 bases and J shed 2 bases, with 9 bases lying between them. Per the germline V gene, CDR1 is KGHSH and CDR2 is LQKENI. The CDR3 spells CASSAGQQETQYF. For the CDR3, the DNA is TGTGCCAGCTCAGCGGGACAGCAAGAGACCCAGTACTTC. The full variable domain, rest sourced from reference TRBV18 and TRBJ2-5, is NAGVMQNPRHLVRRRGQEARLRCSPMKGHSHVYWYRQLPEEGLKFMVYLQKENIIDESGMPKERFSAEFPKEGPSILRIQQVVRGDSAAYFCASSAGQQETQYFGPGTRLLVL.

In DNA, the CDR3 is TGTGCCAGCAGCGTAGGGGACGGCAACTATGGCTACACCTTC. Encoded protein: CASSVGDGNYGYTF. The chain links TRBV9 to TRBJ1-2; weak D call: TRBD1 (5 bases). The CDR3 totals 14 residues. In germline, CDR1 is SGDLS, CDR2 YYNGEE. V was shortened by 0 bases and J by 2 bases, with 8 bases between the two germline ends.

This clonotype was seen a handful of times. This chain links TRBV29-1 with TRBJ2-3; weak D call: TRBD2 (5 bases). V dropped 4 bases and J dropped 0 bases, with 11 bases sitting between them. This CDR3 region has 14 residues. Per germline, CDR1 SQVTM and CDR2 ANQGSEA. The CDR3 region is CSVAFGGSTDTQYF. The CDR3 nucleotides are TGCAGCGTTGCATTCGGCGGGAGCACAGATACGCAGTATTTT.